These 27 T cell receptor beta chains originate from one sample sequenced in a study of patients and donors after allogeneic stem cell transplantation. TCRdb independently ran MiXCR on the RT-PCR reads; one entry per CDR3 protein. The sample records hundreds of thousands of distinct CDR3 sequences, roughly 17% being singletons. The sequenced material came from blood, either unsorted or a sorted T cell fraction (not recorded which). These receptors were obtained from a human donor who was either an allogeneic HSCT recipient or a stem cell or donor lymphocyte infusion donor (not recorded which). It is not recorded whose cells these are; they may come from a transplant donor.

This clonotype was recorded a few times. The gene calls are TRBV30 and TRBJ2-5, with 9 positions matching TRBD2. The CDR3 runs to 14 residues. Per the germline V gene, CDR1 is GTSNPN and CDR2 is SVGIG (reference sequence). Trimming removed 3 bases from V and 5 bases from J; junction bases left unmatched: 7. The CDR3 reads CAWSAGTSWETQYF. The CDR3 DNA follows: TGTGCCTGGAGCGCCGGGACTAGCTGGGAGACCCAGTACTTC. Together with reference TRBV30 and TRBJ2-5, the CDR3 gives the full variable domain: SQTIHQWPATLVQPVGSPLSLECTVEGTSNPNLYWYRQAAGRGLQLLFYSVGIGQISSEVPQNLSASRPQDRQFILSSKKLLLSDSGFYLCAWSAGTSWETQYFGPGTRLLVL.

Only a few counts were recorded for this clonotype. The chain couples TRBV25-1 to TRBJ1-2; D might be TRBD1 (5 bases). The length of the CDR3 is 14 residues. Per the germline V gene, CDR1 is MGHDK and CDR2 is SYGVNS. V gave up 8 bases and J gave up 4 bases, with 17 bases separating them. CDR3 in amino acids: CASLVGGKGYGYTF. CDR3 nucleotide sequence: TGTGCCAGCCTGGTGGGGGGGAAGGGCTATGGCTACACCTTC.

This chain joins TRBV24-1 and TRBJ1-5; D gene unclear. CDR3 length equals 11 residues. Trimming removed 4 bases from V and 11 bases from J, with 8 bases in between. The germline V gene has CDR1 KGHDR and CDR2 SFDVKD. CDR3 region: CATSEGIAQHF. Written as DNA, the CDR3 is TGTGCCACCAGTGAGGGAATAGCCCAGCATTTT.

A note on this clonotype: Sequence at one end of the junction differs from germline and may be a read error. The DNA of the CDR3 is TGTGCTAGCAGCTTAGGAGCGGGGGGCCCCTACAATGAGCAGTTCTTC. It yields the protein CASSLGAGGPYNEQFF. The rearrangement uses TRBV7-7 and TRBJ2-1, with 9 bases identical to TRBD2. CDR3 length equals 16 residues. Germline V gives CDR1 SSHAT, CDR2 FNYEAQ (reference sequence).

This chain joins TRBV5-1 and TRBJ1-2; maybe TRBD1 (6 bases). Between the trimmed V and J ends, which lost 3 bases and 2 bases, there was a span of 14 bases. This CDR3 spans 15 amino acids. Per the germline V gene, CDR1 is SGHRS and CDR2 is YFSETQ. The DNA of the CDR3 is TGCGCCAGCAGCTCGACAGGCTTTAAGAACTATGGCTACACCTTC. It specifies CASSSTGFKNYGYTF.

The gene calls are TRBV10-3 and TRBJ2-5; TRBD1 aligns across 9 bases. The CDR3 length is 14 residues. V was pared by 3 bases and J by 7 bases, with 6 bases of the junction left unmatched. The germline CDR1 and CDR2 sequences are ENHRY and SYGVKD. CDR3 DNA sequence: TGTGCCATCAGTGATAGGGGACAGGGTGGGACCCAGTACTTC. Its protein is CAISDRGQGGTQYF.

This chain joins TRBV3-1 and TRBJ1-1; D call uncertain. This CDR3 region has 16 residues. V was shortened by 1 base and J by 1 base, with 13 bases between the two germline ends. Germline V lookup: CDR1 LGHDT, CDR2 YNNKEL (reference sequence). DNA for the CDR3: TGTGCCAGCAGCCAAGCTCGGGGAGTGAGGAACACTGAAGCTTTCTTT. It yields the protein CASSQARGVRNTEAFF.

The CDR3 DNA reads TGTGCCAGCAGGCCGACAGGGTCTGGAAACACCATATATTTT. Amino acids: CASRPTGSGNTIYF. The chain joins TRBV27 to TRBJ1-3, with 7 bases that match TRBD1. CDR1 and CDR2 from the germline V gene are MNHEY and SMNVEV (reference sequence). This CDR3 comprises 14 residues. V shed 6 bases and J 1 base; nucleotides not matched to a gene: 3.

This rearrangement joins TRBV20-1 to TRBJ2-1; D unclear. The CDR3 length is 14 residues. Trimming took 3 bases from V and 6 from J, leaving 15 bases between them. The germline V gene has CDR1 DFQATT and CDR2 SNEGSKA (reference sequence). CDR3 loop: CSASSGTLGNEQFF. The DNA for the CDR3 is TGCAGTGCTAGTTCGGGCACCCTCGGCAATGAGCAGTTCTTC.

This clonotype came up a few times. CDR3 sequence reads: CASSQEGFLSYEQYF. The CDR3 bases are TGTGCCAGCAGCCAAGAGGGGTTCCTCTCCTACGAGCAGTACTTC. The V call is TRBV3-1, the J call TRBJ2-7; D gene uncertain. Trimming stripped 0 bases from V and 0 bases from J, with 9 bases between. Germline assignment: CDR1 LGHDT and CDR2 YNNKEL (reference sequence). The CDR3 consists of 15 residues.

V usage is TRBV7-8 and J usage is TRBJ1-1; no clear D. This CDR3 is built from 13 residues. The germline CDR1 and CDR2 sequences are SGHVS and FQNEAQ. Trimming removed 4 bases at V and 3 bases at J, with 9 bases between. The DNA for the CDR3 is TGTGCCAGCAGCTCCCCGGCGGACACTGAAGCTTTCTTT. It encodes CASSSPADTEAFF.

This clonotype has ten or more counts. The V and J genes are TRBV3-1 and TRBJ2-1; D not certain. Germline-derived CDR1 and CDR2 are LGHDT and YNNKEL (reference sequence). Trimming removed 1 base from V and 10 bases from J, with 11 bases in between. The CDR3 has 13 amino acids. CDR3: CASSQGPPLEQFF. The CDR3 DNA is TGTGCCAGCAGCCAAGGACCCCCATTGGAGCAGTTCTTC.

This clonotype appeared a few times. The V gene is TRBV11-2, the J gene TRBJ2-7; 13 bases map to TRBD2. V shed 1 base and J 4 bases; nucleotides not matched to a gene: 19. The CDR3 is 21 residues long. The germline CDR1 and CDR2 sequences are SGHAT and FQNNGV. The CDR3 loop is CASSLGGLAGEGPFLPYEQYF. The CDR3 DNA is TGTGCCAGCAGCTTAGGCGGACTAGCGGGAGAGGGCCCTTTTTTGCCTTACGAGCAGTACTTC.

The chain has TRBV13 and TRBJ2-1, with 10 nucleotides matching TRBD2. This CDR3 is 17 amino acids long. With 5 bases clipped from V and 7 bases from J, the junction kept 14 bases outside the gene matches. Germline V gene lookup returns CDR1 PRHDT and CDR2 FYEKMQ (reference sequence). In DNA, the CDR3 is TGTGCCAGCAGCACCCAACCTCTAGCGGGGGCGGAAAATGAGCAGTTCTTC. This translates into CASSTQPLAGAENEQFF. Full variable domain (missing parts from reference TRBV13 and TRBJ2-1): AAGVIQSPRHLIKEKRETATLKCYPIPRHDTVYWYQQGPGQDPQFLISFYEKMQSDKGSIPDRFSAQQFSDYHSELNMSSLELGDSALYFCASSTQPLAGAENEQFFGPGTRLTVL.

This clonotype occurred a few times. Written as DNA, the CDR3 is TGTGCCAGCAGCTTAACAAGCGGGAGGGCCGGCGGTGAGCAGTTCTTC. Its translation: CASSLTSGRAGGEQFF. The rearrangement links TRBV11-1 to TRBJ2-1; TRBD2 aligns across 10 bases. Trimming at V came to 2 bases and at J to 9 bases, leaving 10 bases not matched to a gene. The CDR3 runs 16 residues. Germline-derived CDR1 and CDR2 are SGHAT and FQDESV (reference sequence).

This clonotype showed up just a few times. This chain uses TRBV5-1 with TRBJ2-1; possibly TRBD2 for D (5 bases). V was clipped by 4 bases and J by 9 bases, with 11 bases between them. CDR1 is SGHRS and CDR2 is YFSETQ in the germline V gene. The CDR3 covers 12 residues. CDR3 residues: CASSRTLGEQFF. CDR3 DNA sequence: TGCGCCAGCAGCAGGACTTTGGGTGAGCAGTTCTTC.

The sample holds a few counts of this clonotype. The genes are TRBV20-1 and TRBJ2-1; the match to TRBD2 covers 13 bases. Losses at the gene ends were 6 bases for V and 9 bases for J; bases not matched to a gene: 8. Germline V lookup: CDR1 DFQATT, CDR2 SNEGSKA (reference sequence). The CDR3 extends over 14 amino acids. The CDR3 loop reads CSAKLAGGPSEQFF. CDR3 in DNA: TGCAGTGCAAAACTAGCGGGAGGGCCGAGTGAGCAGTTCTTC.

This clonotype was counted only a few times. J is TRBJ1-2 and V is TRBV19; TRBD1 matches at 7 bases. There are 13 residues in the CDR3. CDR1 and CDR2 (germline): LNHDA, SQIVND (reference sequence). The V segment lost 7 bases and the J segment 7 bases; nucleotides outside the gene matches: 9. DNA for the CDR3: TGTGCCAGTAAACGAGACAGGGTGCTTGGCTACACCTTC. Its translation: CASKRDRVLGYTF.

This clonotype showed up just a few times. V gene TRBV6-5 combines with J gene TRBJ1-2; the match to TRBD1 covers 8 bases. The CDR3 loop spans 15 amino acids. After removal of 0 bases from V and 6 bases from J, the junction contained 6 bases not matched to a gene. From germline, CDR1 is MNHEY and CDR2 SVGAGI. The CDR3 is CASSYSDRGWHGYTF. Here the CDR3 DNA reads TGTGCCAGCAGTTACTCTGACAGGGGTTGGCATGGCTACACCTTC.

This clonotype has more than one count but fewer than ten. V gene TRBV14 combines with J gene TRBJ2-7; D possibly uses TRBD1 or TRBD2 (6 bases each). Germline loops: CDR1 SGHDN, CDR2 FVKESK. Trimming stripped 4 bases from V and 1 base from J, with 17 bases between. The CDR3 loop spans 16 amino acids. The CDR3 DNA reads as TGTGCCAGCAGCCCCAGAGGGGGGATGGGTTCCTACGAGCAGTACTTC. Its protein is CASSPRGGMGSYEQYF.

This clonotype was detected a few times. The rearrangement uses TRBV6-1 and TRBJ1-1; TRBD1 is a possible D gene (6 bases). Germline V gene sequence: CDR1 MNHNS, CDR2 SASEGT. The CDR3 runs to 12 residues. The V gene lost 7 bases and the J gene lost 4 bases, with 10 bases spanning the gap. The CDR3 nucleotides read TGTGCCAGCAAGAAGGGGGGCACTGAAGCTTTCTTT. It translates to CASKKGGTEAFF.

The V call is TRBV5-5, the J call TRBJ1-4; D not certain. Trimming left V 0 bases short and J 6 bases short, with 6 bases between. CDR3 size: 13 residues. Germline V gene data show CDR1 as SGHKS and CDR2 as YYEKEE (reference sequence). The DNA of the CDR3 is TGTGCCAGCAGCTTGGTACCAGATGAAAAACTGTTTTTT. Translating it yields CASSLVPDEKLFF.

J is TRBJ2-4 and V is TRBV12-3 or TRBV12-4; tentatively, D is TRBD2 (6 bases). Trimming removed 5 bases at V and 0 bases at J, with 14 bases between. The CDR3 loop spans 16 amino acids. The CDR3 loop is CASSGRPGIAKNIQYF. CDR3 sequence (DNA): TGTGCCAGCAGTGGGAGGCCGGGGATAGCCAAAAACATTCAGTACTTC.

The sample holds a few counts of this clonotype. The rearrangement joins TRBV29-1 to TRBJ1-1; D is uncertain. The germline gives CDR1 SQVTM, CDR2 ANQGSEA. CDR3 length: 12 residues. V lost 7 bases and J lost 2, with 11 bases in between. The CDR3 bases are TGCAGCGGTACCGAGGGAAACACTGAAGCTTTCTTT. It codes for CSGTEGNTEAFF.

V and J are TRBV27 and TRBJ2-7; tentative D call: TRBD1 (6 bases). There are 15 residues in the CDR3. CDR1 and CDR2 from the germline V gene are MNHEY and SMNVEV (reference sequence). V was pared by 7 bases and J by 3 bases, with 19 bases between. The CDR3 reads CASTSKGQRIYEQYF. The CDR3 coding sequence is TGTGCCAGCACCTCAAAAGGACAGCGTATCTACGAGCAGTACTTC.

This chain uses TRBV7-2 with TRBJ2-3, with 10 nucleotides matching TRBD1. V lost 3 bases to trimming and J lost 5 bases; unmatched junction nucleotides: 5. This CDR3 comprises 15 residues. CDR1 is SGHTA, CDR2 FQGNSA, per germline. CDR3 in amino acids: CASSFGDRGKDTQYF. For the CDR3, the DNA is TGTGCCAGCAGCTTTGGGGACAGGGGCAAAGATACGCAGTATTTT. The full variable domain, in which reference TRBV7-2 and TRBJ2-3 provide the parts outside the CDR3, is GAGVSQSPSNKVTEKGKDVELRCDPISGHTALYWYRQSLGQGLEFLIYFQGNSAPDKSGLPSDRFSAERTGGSVSTLTIQRTQQEDSAVYLCASSFGDRGKDTQYFGPGTRLTVL.

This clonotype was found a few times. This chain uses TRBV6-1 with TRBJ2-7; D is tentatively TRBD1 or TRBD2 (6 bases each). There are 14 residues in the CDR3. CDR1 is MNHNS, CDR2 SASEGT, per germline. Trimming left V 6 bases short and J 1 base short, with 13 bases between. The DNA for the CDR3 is TGTGCCAGCAGCCGTCTAGGGGGGTCCTACGAGCAGTACTTC. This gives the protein CASSRLGGSYEQYF.